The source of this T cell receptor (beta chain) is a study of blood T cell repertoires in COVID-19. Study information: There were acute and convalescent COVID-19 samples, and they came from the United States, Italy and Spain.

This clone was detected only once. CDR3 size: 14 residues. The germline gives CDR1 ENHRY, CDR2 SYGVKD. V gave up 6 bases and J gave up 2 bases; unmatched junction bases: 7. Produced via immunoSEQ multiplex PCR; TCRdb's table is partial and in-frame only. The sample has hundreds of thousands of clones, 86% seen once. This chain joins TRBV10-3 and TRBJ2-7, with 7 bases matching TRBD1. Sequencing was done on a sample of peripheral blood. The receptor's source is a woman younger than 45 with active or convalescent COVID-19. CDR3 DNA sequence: TGTGCCATCAGCCACGGGACAGATGCCTACGAGCAGTACTTC. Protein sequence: CAISHGTDAYEQYF.